These 2 T cell receptor beta chains came from one sample sequenced in a study of synovial regulatory T cells in juvenile arthritis. Profiled with immunoSEQ multiplex PCR; TCRdb holds only in-frame clones, not every one. The sample totals about 10,000 clones. The sample consisted of Treg cells from blood. As for subset: remaining (HLA-DR-negative) circulating blood Treg cells. The receptors stem from a donor aged 2-30 years with juvenile idiopathic arthritis.

V and J are TRBV19 and TRBJ2-3. The CDR3 loop spans 11 amino acids. Nucleotide data are not available. The germline V gene encodes CDR1 LNHDA and CDR2 SQIVND (reference sequence). CDR3 protein: CASSLGLWQYF.

This chain joins TRBV5-1 and TRBJ1-2; no DNA is available, so the TRBD1 call from TCRdb remains unchecked. Germline values: CDR1 SGHRS, CDR2 YFSETQ. The CDR3 length is 14 residues. There is no recorded DNA. The CDR3 spells CASSLGTGGGGYTF. Filled out from reference TRBV5-1 and TRBJ1-2, the complete variable domain reads KAGVTQTPRYLIKTRGQQVTLSCSPISGHRSVSWYQQTPGQGLQFLFEYFSETQRNKGNFPGRFSGRQFSNSRSEMNVSTLELGDSALYLCASSLGTGGGGYTFGSGTRLTVV.